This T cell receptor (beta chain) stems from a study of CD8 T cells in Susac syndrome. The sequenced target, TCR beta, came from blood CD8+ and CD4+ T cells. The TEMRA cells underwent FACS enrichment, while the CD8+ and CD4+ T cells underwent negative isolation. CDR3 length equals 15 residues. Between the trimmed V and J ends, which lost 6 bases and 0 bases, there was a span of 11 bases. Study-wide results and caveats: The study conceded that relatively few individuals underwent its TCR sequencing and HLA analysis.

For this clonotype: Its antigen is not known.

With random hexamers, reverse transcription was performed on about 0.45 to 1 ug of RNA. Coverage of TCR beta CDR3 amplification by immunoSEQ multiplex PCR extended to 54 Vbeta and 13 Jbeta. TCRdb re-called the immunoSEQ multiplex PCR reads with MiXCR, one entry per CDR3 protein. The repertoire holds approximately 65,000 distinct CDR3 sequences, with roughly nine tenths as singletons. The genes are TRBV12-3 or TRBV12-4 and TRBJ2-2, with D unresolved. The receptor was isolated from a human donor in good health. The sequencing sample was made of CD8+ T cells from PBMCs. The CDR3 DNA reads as TGTGCCAGCAGCTCGACGGAAACGAACACCGGGGAGCTGTTTTTT. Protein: CASSSTETNTGELFF.